This T cell receptor (beta chain) was captured in a study of beta chain features in type 1 diabetes (dated by TCRdb to between 2018 and 2020). In terms of the full investigation: Mean age, gender distribution, total cell number and subset yield were not different between patients and healthy donors. The study compared the TCRB repertoires of sorted circulating CD4+ T cell subsets in recently diagnosed type 1 diabetes patients with those in matched healthy donors. A total of 90 million to 120 million sorted cells were examined across all samples, and a strong correlation was observed between cell number per subset and RNA yield. Regulatory and stem cell-like memory subsets were obtained from only 8 patients and about 8 healthy donors, while naive and central memory subsets were obtained from all 30 or so donors.

The research as a whole found: Because cDNA was sequenced instead of genomic DNA, activated cells with high expression could be over-represented, although the groups did not differ in activation or CD3 levels. HLA sub-analyses involved small numbers of individuals, so any influence of HLA type on TCRB rearrangement remained unresolved. PCR might favor shorter templates, but patient and control samples were amplified and corrected together, so any skew would affect both groups equally. Type 1 diabetes patients showed a moderate but significant shortening of TCRB CDR3 length in all four CD4+ subsets. Fewer insertions and more nucleotide deletions at VDJ recombination sites were observed in patients with type 1 diabetes, implying thymic rearrangement abnormalities. Naive, central memory and regulatory TCRB repertoires appeared to be more similar among patients than among healthy donors.

On this clone: Which antigen it targets is not known. It has no much larger one-base neighbor in the sample; base qualities were not kept. Distinct nucleotide sequences in the sample also encode this CDR3.

The High Capacity cDNA Reverse Transcription Kit was used to reverse transcribe all of the isolated RNA, meaning that expressed TCRB transcripts were what got sequenced. Deep immunoSEQ sequencing was performed on naive, central memory and regulatory T cell samples, with an average of about 3.6 million total reads per sample. After sorted cells were lysed in RLT buffer, RNA was extracted with DNase-treated RNeasy Micro or Mini kits, with the choice depending on cell number. Each cell subset was processed separately to prevent cross-contamination, with patient and healthy donor samples processed together. Using the immunoSEQ multiplex PCR, TCRB sequences were amplified from cDNA into 87-bp fragments spanning the CDR3 region. Amplicons were sequenced on the Illumina HiSeq platform. The authors' pipeline ran thus. PCR bias was computationally corrected using synthetic template baselines, reads within Hamming distance 2 were collapsed, and singletons that could not be merged were discarded. Reads were aligned against IMGT to assign V, D and J genes, CDR3 length and insertions or deletions at six rearrangement sites. Within each subset, clonotype counts were normalized to sorted cell number, after which true diversity and Gini coefficients were computed with the tcR R package. Repertoire sharing was quantified using the overlap coefficient calculated on TCRB nucleotide sequences. As a proxy for the pre-selection repertoire, out-of-frame TCRB sequences from naive cells were analyzed. What TCRdb holds here is the immuneACCESS table cut down to in-frame rearrangements. Part of the clones is not present; checked against another copy, under half of the missing clones reflect an unresolved V gene, and the others are unexplained. That table furnishes V, J and clone size, whereas the DNA furnished D and trimming. The sample profile shows about half a million clones; around 10% of them were found once. Clones ranked in the top ten supply over 0.04% of the sample.

Each donor gave one peripheral blood draw, averaging approximately 120 mL, which was collected into heparinised tubes. A BD FACSAria II was used to sort naive, central memory, regulatory and stem cell-like memory CD4+ T cells with a panel that included CD45RO, CCR7, CD25, CD127, CD95 and CD27. All sorted populations exceeded 95% purity. PBMCs were isolated right away by Lymphoprep density gradient centrifugation and were stained directly, without culture. Samples were stained and sorted in pairs, with one healthy donor and one patient per experiment, so that batch effects were minimized. Input material: naive CD4+ T cells from blood. Interpreted using the paper, the cell subset or site label stands for: true naive CD4+ T cells. This clonotype originated in a woman younger than 35 in good health.

The DNA sequence is given as TGTGCCAGCAGCGTAGGGGTGAACACCGGGGAGCTGTTTTTT. Translated, this is CASSVGVNTGELFF. The chain is assembled from TRBV9 and TRBJ2-2, with the identity of the D gene unclear. Taken from cysteine to phenylalanine, the CDR3 has 14 residues. Just the 42-base CDR3 DNA is kept, in frame starting at base 1. The germline V gene encodes CDR1 SGDLS and CDR2 YYNGEE. The V and J ends are trimmed by 0 bases and 1 base, leaving 4 bases between them.